This TCR beta chain stems from a study of T-cell reconstitution after alpha-beta-depleted transplantation in children. This clonotype was counted at least ten times. Trimming pared 6 bases from V and 4 bases from J, leaving 19 bases between. This CDR3 spans 16 amino acids. Unique molecular identifiers were used to barcode this TCRbeta library. One entry per CDR3 protein, called by TCRdb with MiXCR from the PCR reads. The sample holds around 600,000 distinct CDR3 sequences, 10% to 13% seen once. Sample: PBMCs from the stem cell graft donor, taken from the stem cell graft. This chain joins TRBV12-3 or TRBV12-4 and TRBJ2-1; either TRBD1 or TRBD2 may fit D (5 bases each). This receptor was identified in a human donor who donated a stem cell graft to a child with acute myeloid leukemia. In nucleotides, the CDR3 is TGTGCCAGCAGATCCGGGACCTCCCCGACGTACAATGAGCAGTTCTTC. This sequence encodes CASRSGTSPTYNEQFF.